This T cell receptor (beta chain) originates from a study of breast tumors, draining lymph nodes, adjacent tissues. Study findings and constraints: Compared with lymph nodes, tumors were less diverse; compared with nontumor tissue, more. Data fit most tumor T cells coming from lymph node, expanding in tumor. Tumor and nontumor repertoires were significantly more similar in luminal-like than in basal-like breast cancer.

This clonotype was observed at least ten times. Its matching antigen is unknown. TCRdb reprocessed the multiplex PCR reads with MiXCR, giving one entry per CDR3 protein. The sample has 50,000 to 65,000 distinct CDR3 sequences, roughly 41% seen once. CDR1 is DFQATT and CDR2 is SNEGSKA in the germline V gene (reference sequence). V lost 6 bases, J lost 8 bases, and 6 bases stayed unmatched. The CDR3 is 13 amino acids. Material for sequencing was breast tumor tissue. V and J are TRBV20-1 and TRBJ2-1; 11 positions agree with TRBD1. The source is a female donor with breast cancer. Some clones in this sample may be carry-over from other donors' samples. The CDR3, as DNA: TGCAGTGCCAGGACAGGGGGCTTGGATGAGCAGTTCTTC. This translates into CSARTGGLDEQFF.